This T cell receptor beta chain was recorded in a study of low-dose radiotherapy and immunotherapy resistance in tumors. The CDR3 has 14 amino acids. CDR1 is PRHDT and CDR2 is FYEKMQ in the germline V gene (reference sequence). Trimming removed 10 bases from V and 8 bases from J; junction bases left unmatched: 11. TRAV- and TRBV-specific primers, spanning alpha and beta chains, primed first-strand cDNA. The PCR that amplified TCRs ran for roughly 20 cycles, relying on a constant-region primer and a V-primer adapter. TCRdb re-called the reads with MiXCR, one entry per CDR3 protein. The sample lists about 84,000 distinct CDR3 sequences; about 17% were seen once. Time point in this sample: after trial treatment. The treatment was: LDRT plus nivolumab, ipilimumab, low-dose cyclophosphamide and aspirin (RACIN trial). Nivolumab, ipilimumab, aspirin, low-dose cyclophosphamide and low-dose radiotherapy were given to donors.

The TCR originated in a male donor with prostate cancer. The J gene is TRBJ2-1, the V gene TRBV13, with 10 bases that match TRBD1. The source was PBMCs, collected after low-dose radiotherapy plus immunotherapy. The CDR3 sequence is CAKGDRGRRYEQFF. Here the CDR3 DNA reads TGTGCCAAGGGAGACAGGGGGCGCAGGTATGAGCAGTTCTTC.